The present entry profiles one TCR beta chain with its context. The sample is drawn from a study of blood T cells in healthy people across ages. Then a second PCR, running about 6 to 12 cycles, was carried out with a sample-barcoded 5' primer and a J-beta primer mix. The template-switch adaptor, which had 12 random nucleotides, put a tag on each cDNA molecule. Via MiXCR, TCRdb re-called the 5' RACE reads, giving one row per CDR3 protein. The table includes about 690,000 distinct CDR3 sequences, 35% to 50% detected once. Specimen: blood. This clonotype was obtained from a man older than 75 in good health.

The CDR3 protein is CAIRATGTGSSYEQYF. The CDR3, as DNA: TGTGCCATCAGGGCGACCGGGACAGGGAGCTCCTACGAGCAGTACTTC. The J gene is TRBJ2-7, the V gene TRBV10-3; 9 bases map to TRBD1. The CDR3 has 16 residues. The germline V gene has CDR1 ENHRY and CDR2 SYGVKD. Germline trimming cut 6 bases from V and 0 bases from J; bases unmatched to any gene: 9.